Described below is a single T cell receptor beta chain sequence and its context. This clone's antigen is unknown. No qualities accompany the bases; no much larger clone lies one base away. The data were obtained in a study of cytomegalovirus exposure and HLA in healthy donors (dated by TCRdb to the late 2010s). About the study as a whole: An earlier analysis of under 600 of the donors reported 250 to 350 Gb of sequence data and approximately 110 million unique TCR beta sequences from about 180 million T cells. Among some 410 genotyped donors of the cohort, an average of about 240,000 unique TCR beta nucleotide sequences were sequenced per donor, about a sixth of them non-productive. The study aimed to test whether cataloging public T cell receptors could reveal signatures of past pathogen exposure. To study patterns of TCR occurrence, a later analysis re-analyzed previously published TCR beta repertoires from hundreds of donors and added high-resolution HLA genotyping. Of the 350 to 450 genotyped donors, 81% were placed in the genetic ancestry cluster associated with self-reported Caucasian donors. Genome-wide SNP genotypes for about 65% of the 666 donors were used in a later genetic analysis, which treated that subset as a discovery cohort. Both class I and class II loci were covered by HLA typing, at four-digit resolution. Donor age, sex, ethnicity and CMV serostatus were compiled together with the repertoire data. In addition to the first cohort of 666 subjects, a separate validation cohort of 120 different subjects was used. To decide whether each TCR beta V gene segment behaved as functional or pseudogenic, an earlier analysis of approximately 600 of the donors relied on high-throughput TCR beta sequencing. The number of typed donors differed by locus: about 620-640 for A, B, C, DRB1 and DQB1; approximately 530 for DQA1; 600 to 610 for DPA1; and around 490 for DPB1. High-throughput TCR immunosequencing, statistical association of individual TCRs with disease status, and machine learning were combined to predict cytomegalovirus infection status. All discovery cohort repertoires had been generated using a single sequencing platform. Using immunosequencing, the study profiled T cell repertoires from about 650 subjects and related those repertoires to cytomegalovirus serostatus. About 280 gigabases of sequencing data and about 92 million unique TCR sequences made up an early release that covered approximately 700 HLA-typed donors. Rather than using new phenotypic data, the later analysis identified candidate immune exposures from TCR beta sequences and from how often those sequences occurred across donors. Four to six DR-DQ haplotypes were handled as single units for association and clustering because linkage in the cohort was strong.

The cohort comprised fewer than 700 healthy bone marrow donors. At the time of sampling, every cohort member was nominally healthy, though immune exposures that went unrecorded were likely present. The donor was CMV seropositive and belonged to the group of 250 to 300 seropositive cohort members. A peripheral blood sample was collected from each donor, and TCR beta sequencing was performed on peripheral blood mononuclear cells. Genomic DNA extraction from the blood cell samples was performed with the Qiagen DNeasy Blood Extraction Kit. Paper-wide results and their limitations: In a later analysis, 15,000 to 20,000 TCR beta sequences were associated with specific HLA alleles at a false discovery rate of 0.05. The classifier was reported to diagnose cytomegalovirus status with high specificity and sensitivity in both the original cohort and the validation cohort. For the cohort, immune exposure information was limited to CMV serostatus. V-gene and J-gene trimming of TCR beta chains was associated with a missense DCLRE1C variant in a later genetic analysis, and the association was replicated in an independent cohort. The study listed 150 to 200 TCR beta chains as associated with cytomegalovirus. In a later analysis, most CMV-associated TCR beta chains were found to appear HLA-restricted, with HLA associations seemingly driven largely by CMV exposure. A further reported finding was that TCR beta sequences accurately predicted the HLA-A and HLA-B alleles for most subjects in the first cohort. The sequencing pipeline was judged likely to have produced a cluster of highly shared sequence variants as a technical artifact. Because HLA typing was unavailable for some donors at each locus, only the typed subset was used in association tests. The earlier analysis of a few hundred of the donors excluded 15 to 20 rarely observed V segments, including chromosome 9 orphons, because counts were too low. Assigning TCR associations to individual alleles was difficult when HLA alleles, especially DR and DQ, strongly co-occurred. In this cohort, only TCR beta chains were sequenced, and detectable features were limited by the absence of alpha or paired-chain data. In a later genetic analysis, fewer N-insertions in productive TCRs were reported among donors in an Asian-associated ancestry cluster than the roughly 640-donor mean. Compared with equally common non-associated chains, HLA-associated TCR beta chains in a later analysis were more clonally expanded and had lower generation probabilities. Across donors, most TCR sequences were observed very rarely, whereas some public TCRs were present in many individuals. Three of the identified cytomegalovirus-associated TCR beta chains were confirmed in vitro to be specific for cytomegalovirus antigens. A later analysis found that TCR association rates varied across HLA loci, with DRB1 alleles showing the most associated TCRs and HLA-C alleles the fewest. Correlated functional status among segregating V segments might be attributable to linkage disequilibrium, but an unknown experimental factor could not be ruled out. According to the authors, the approach could potentially be generalized to other disease states and immunological phenotypes. A later analysis reported that several top co-occurrence clusters appeared linked to parvovirus B19, influenza, CMV and Epstein-Barr virus. An earlier analysis of approximately 570 of the donors showed that most TCR beta V segments appeared in productive rearrangements either about 90% or about 30% of the time, which broadly matched IMGT annotations. The presence/absence analyses assumed that sequencing depth was roughly uniform across donors, and that assumption may not be true.

Libraries were prepared through the immunoSEQ multiplex PCR assay. For the multiplex PCR, a mixture combining 60 forward primers for TCR Vbeta segments and 13 reverse primers for TCR Jbeta segments was used. The CDR3 region of rearranged TCR beta genes was amplified from genomic DNA with a multiplex PCR assay. The Illumina HiSeq System was used to sequence the amplified TCR beta libraries as 87-base-pair reads. Concerning the study's data processing: In a later analysis, tens of millions of unique TCR beta chains were counted across the approximately 640 repertoires, and approximately 9.9 million of these chains were shared by at least two donors. Raw reads were error-corrected and collapsed into unique sequences by a nearest-neighbor algorithm in which closely related sequences were merged to remove PCR and sequencing errors. V, D and J gene segments were assigned by aligning CDR3 sequences to IMGT reference sequences. For a sequence to be retained, a match of at least six nucleotides was required to both a V gene segment and a J gene segment. Rearrangements were classified as productive when the CDR3 lacked stop codons and remained in frame with V and J, and all other rearrangements were classified as non-productive. Following IMGT convention, CDR3 was defined as the stretch from the second conserved V-encoded cysteine up to the conserved J-encoded phenylalanine. In an earlier analysis of around 540 of the donors, sequences lacking an unambiguous match to a single V gene segment were excluded. An earlier analysis of over 450 of the donors classified V segments as functional when productive rearrangements were above 56.7% and as segregating when the standard deviation between donors was above 5%. A statistical classification framework was developed to diagnose cytomegalovirus status using the catalog of TCR beta chain sequences. A later analysis assigned V and J genes by comparing TCR nucleotide sequences with IMGT/GENE-DB human TR gene sequences. In a later analysis, CDR3 sequences and most-parsimonious VDJ recombination scenarios were assigned using the TCRdist pipeline. In a later analysis, every TCR beta chain was defined by the combination of its CDR3 amino acid sequence and its V-gene family, and reads without a unique V-gene family were dropped. A later analysis removed 592 highly shared, low-generation-probability nucleotide sequences to deal with suspected cross-contamination and a sequencing artifact. A later analysis calculated a clonal expansion index for each public chain from normalized within-repertoire ranks of inferred template counts. In a later analysis, generation probabilities were computed using a VDJ recombination model fitted to out-of-frame rearrangements, and the results were checked against IGoR. In a later analysis, hypergeometric tests were used to score TCR-TCR, TCR-HLA and TCR-CMV co-occurrence, with a repertoire-size bias correction applied to TCR pairs. False discovery rates were estimated in a later analysis by permuting HLA or CMV assignments 20 times. A later analysis grouped co-occurring TCRs with DBSCAN, adding TCRdist sequence similarity when clustering within HLA-allele-positive subsets. Repertoires with fewer than 30,000 or more than 120,000 public chains, plus five repertoires with anomalous nucleotide sharing, were excluded from co-occurrence clustering. Sourced from immuneACCESS, this table was stored by TCRdb with only in-frame sequences that have V and J called. A share of the clones is absent; for the studies checked, an unresolved V gene accounts for under half, and the remainder has no known explanation. The V and J calls and clone size are taken from that table; D and trimming were inferred from the DNA. This sample is represented by over 70,000 clones; around two thirds of them were singletons. Roughly 9.7% of the sample rests with the top ten.

The TCR originated in a woman between 45 and 60 years old in good health and CMV-seropositive. What was sequenced was PBMCs.

At the DNA level, the sequence is TGTGCCAGCAGTCTTCCGGCCCGTTTTTGGGGGGGTTCATACAATGAGCAGTTCTTC. Its translation reads: CASSLPARFWGGSYNEQFF. The rearrangement joined TRBV28 to TRBJ2-1; a stretch of 7 junction bases matches TRBD2. From its cysteine to its phenylalanine, the CDR3 spans 19 amino acids. The DNA shown is the 57-base CDR3, in frame from base 1. The CDR1 and CDR2 encoded by the germline V gene are MDHEN and SYDVKM. Trimming leaves V shorter by 5 bases and J shorter by 4 bases, with the junction holding 20 bases beyond the gene matches.